This T cell receptor beta chain was obtained from a study of blood T cell repertoires in COVID-19. Study at large: PBMCs, B-cell-depleted T cells, or T cells provided the cDNA or gDNA that made up the material.

The CDR3 has 15 residues. Deletions cut 0 bases from V and 8 bases from J, with 13 bases between. Germline CDR1 is LGHNA and CDR2 is YSLEER. As processed by the authors: Amplification from reference gene primers served as the basis for estimated nucleated cell counts. Measured with immunoSEQ multiplex PCR; TCRdb has only the in-frame clones, and not every one. The D gene and trimming were derived from the DNA, and the V and J assignments and clone size from that table. The sample consists of about 140,000 clones, roughly nine tenths of them appearing once. V is TRBV4-3 and J is TRBJ1-4; D perhaps matches TRBD1 (5 bases). The TCR was taken from a woman between 55 and 75 years old with active COVID-19. Sequences were obtained from peripheral blood. The CDR3: CASSQDSAGWEKLFF. The CDR3, as DNA: TGCGCCAGCAGCCAAGATTCCGCAGGGTGGGAAAAACTGTTTTTT.